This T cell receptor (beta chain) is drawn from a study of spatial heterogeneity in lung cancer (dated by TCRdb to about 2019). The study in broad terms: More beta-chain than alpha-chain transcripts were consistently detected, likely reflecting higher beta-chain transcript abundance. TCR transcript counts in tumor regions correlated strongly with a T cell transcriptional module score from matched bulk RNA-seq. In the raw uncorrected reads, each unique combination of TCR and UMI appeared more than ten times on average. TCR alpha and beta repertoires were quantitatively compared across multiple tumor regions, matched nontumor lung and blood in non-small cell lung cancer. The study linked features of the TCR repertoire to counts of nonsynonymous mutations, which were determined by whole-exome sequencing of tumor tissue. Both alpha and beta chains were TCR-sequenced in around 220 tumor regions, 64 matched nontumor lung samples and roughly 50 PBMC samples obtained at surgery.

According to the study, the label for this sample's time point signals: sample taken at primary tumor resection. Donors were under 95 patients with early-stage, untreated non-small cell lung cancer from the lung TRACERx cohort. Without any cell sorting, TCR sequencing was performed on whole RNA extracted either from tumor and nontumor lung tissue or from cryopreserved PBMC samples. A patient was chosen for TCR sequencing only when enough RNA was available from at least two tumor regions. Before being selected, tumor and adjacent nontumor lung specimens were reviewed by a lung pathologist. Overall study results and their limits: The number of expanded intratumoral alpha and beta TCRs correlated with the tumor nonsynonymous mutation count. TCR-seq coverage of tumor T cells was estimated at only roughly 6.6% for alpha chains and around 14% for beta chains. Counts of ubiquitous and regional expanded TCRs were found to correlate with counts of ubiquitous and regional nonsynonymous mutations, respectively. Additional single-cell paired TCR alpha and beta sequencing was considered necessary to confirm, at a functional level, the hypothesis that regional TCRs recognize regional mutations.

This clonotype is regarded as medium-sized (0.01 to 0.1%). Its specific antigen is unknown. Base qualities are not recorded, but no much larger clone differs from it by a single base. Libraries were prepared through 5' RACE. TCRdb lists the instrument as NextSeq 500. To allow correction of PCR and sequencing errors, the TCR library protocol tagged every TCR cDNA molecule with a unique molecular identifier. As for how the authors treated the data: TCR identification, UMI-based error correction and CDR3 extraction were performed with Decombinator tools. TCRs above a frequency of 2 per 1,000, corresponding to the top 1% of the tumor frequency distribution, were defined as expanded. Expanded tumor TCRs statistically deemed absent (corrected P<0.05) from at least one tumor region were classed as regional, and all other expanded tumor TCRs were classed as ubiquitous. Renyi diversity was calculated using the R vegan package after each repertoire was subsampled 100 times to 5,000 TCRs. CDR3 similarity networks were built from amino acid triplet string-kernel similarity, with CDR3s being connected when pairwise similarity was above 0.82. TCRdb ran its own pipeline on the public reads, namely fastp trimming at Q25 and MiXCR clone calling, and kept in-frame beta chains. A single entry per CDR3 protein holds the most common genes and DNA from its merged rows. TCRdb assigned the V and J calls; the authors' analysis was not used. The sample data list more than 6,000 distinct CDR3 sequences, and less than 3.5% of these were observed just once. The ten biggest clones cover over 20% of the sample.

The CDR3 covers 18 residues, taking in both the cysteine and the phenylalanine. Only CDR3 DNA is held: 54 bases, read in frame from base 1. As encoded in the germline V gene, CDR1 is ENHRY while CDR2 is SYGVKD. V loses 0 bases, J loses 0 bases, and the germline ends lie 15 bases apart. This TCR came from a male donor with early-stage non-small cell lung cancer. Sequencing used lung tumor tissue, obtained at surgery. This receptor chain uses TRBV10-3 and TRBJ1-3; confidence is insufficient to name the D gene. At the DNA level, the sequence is TGTGCCATCAGTGAGTCGGAAGGGAGCCATTCCTCTGGAAACACCATATATTTT. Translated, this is CAISESEGSHSSGNTIYF.